This TCR beta chain originates from a study of shared clonotypes between healthy human individuals. CD8 cells regarded as naive lacked CD45RO, were positively chosen for CCR7, and omitted terminally differentiated effector memory CD45RA+ cells. TCRdb keeps only in-frame clones here, not all; method: immunoSEQ multiplex PCR. The repertoire has over 2,000,000 clones, 90% to 95% of them found once; the top ten carry roughly 1.7%. J gave up 0 bases and V 4 bases, and 9 bases lay outside the gene matches. Germline-derived CDR1 and CDR2 are SGHAT and FQDESV (reference sequence). The CDR3 contains 18 residues.

The source material was naive CD8+ T cells from PBMCs. The TCR was taken from a man in his late teens or twenties in good health. Some clones in this sample may be carry-over from other donors' samples. The gene calls are TRBV11-1 and TRBJ2-3, with 11 bases aligning to TRBD2. The CDR3 coding sequence is TGTGCCAGCAGCTCTTCCACCAGGACTAGCGGGAGCACAGATACGCAGTATTTT. This sequence encodes CASSSSTRTSGSTDTQYF.